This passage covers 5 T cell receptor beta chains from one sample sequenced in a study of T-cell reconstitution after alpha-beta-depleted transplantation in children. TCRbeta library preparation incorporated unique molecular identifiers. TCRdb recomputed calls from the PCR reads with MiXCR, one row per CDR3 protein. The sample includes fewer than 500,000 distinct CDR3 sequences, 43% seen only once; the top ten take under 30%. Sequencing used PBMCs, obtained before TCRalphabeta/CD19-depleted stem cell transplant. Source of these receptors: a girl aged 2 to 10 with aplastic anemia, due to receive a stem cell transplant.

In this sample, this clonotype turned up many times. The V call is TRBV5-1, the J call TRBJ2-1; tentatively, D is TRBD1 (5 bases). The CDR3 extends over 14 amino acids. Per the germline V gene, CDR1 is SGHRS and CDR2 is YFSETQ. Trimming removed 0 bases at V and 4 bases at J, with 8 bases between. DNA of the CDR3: TGCGCCAGCAGCTTGGGACAGACATACAATGAGCAGTTCTTC. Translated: CASSLGQTYNEQFF.

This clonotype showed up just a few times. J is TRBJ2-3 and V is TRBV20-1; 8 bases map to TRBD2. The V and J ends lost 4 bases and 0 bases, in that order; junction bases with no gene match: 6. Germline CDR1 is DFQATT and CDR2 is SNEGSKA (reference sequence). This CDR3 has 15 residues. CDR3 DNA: TGCAGTGCTAAACTAGCGGACCTTAGCACAGATACGCAGTATTTT. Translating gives CSAKLADLSTDTQYF.

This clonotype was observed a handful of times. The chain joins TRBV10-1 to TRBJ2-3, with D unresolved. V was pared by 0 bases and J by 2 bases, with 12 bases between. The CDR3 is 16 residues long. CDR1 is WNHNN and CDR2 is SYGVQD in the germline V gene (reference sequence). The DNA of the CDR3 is TGCGCCAGCAGTGAGTCAGGCGATCTCTACACAGATACGCAGTATTTT. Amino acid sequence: CASSESGDLYTDTQYF.

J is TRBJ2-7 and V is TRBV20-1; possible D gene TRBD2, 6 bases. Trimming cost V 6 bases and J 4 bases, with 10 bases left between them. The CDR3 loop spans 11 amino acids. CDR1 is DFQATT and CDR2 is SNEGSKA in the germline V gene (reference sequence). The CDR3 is CSAVRGYEQYF. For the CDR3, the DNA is TGCAGTGCCGTACGGGGGTACGAGCAGTACTTC.

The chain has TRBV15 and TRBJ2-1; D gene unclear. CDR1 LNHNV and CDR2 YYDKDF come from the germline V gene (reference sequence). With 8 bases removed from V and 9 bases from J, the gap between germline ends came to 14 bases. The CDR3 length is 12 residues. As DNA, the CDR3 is TGTGCCACCGGAGACCTTCTCGGTGAGCAGTTCTTC. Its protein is CATGDLLGEQFF.